The next 20 T cell receptor beta chains were all read from a single sample in a study of cytomegalovirus exposure and HLA in healthy donors. PCR used 60 Vbeta primers and 13 Jbeta primers. Libraries were prepared by immunoSEQ multiplex PCR; TCRdb keeps only in-frame clonotypes and omits some of them. The sample includes around 130,000 clones, roughly 80% of them seen just once. What was sequenced was PBMCs. The receptors stem from a woman in her forties in good health and CMV-seropositive.

The J gene is TRBJ2-3, the V gene TRBV9; the D is unclear. Germline CDR1 SGDLS, CDR2 YYNGEE. The germline V and J ends were trimmed by 3 bases and 3 bases, with 11 bases remaining between them. This CDR3 is built from 14 residues. For the CDR3, the DNA is TGTGCCAGCAGCGACAGACGGTTTACAGATACGCAGTATTTT. Its protein is CASSDRRFTDTQYF.

This sequence joins TRBV5-4 and TRBJ2-7; 8 bases map to TRBD1. This CDR3 has 12 residues. J lost 10 bases, V lost 3 bases, and 6 bases had no gene match. Germline loops: CDR1 SGHNT, CDR2 YYREEE (reference sequence). For the CDR3, the DNA is TGTGCCAGCAGCTCCGACAGGGGCGACCAGTACTTC. It yields the protein CASSSDRGDQYF.

This chain uses TRBV7-2 with TRBJ1-1; TRBD1 agrees at 7 bases. This CDR3 is built from 15 residues. The trim removed 2 bases at V and 3 bases at J, leaving 6 bases unmatched. CDR1 and CDR2 from the germline V gene are SGHTA and FQGNSA. The CDR3 is CASSLSSGGDTEAFF. DNA for the CDR3: TGTGCCAGCAGCTTATCTTCAGGGGGAGACACTGAAGCTTTCTTT. The full variable domain, with the rest looked up from reference TRBV7-2 and TRBJ1-1, is GAGVSQSPSNKVTEKGKDVELRCDPISGHTALYWYRQSLGQGLEFLIYFQGNSAPDKSGLPSDRFSAERTGGSVSTLTIQRTQQEDSAVYLCASSLSSGGDTEAFFGQGTRLTVV.

This clone was counted a few times. This sequence joins TRBV7-9 and TRBJ1-5, with a possible D match to TRBD1 (5 bases). This CDR3 comprises 15 residues. Germline lookup yields CDR1 SEHNR and CDR2 FQNEAQ (reference sequence). Deletions cut 5 bases from V and 0 bases from J, with 11 bases between. CDR3 sequence reads: CASSLGDSSNQPQHF. CDR3 nucleotides: TGTGCCAGCAGCCTGGGTGACAGTAGCAATCAGCCCCAGCATTTT. The variable domain in full, completed from reference TRBV7-9 and TRBJ1-5, reads DTGVSQNPRHKITKRGQNVTFRCDPISEHNRLYWYRQTLGQGPEFLTYFQNEAQLEKSRLLSDRFSAERPKGSFSTLEIQRTEQGDSAMYLCASSLGDSSNQPQHFGDGTRLSIL.

The chain uses TRBV5-1 and TRBJ2-5; 9 bases are a match to TRBD2. The CDR3 loop spans 15 amino acids. Unmatched junction bases numbered 3, after V lost 0 bases and J lost 3 bases. The germline V gene encodes CDR1 SGHRS and CDR2 YFSETQ. The CDR3 DNA reads TGCGCCAGCAGCTTGGGTGCTAGCGGGGAAGAGACCCAGTACTTC. It encodes CASSLGASGEETQYF.

The chain employs TRBV19 and TRBJ2-7, with 10 bases lining up with TRBD1. Trimming took 6 bases from V and 0 from J; bases not matched to a gene: 5. The germline gives CDR1 LNHDA, CDR2 SQIVND (reference sequence). The CDR3 spans 15 residues. This chain's CDR3 is CASSRTGGSSYEQYF. The CDR3 bases are TGTGCCAGTAGCAGGACAGGGGGGAGCTCCTACGAGCAGTACTTC. The full variable domain, rest sourced from reference TRBV19 and TRBJ2-7, is DGGITQSPKYLFRKEGQNVTLSCEQNLNHDAMYWYRQDPGQGLRLIYYSQIVNDFQKGDIAEGYSVSREKKESFPLTVTSAQKNPTAFYLCASSRTGGSSYEQYFGPGTRLTVT.

V is TRBV18 and J is TRBJ2-3; 8 bases are a match to TRBD1. This CDR3 is built from 17 residues. The junction had 9 bases not matched to a gene; V was cut back by 4 bases and J by 0 bases. Germline V gene data show CDR1 as KGHSH and CDR2 as LQKENI. CDR3 nucleotides: TGTGCCAGCTCACAGAAGACAGGGGTTCTAAGCACAGATACGCAGTATTTT. As protein: CASSQKTGVLSTDTQYF. Full variable domain (outside the CDR3, taken from reference TRBV18 and TRBJ2-3): NAGVMQNPRHLVRRRGQEARLRCSPMKGHSHVYWYRQLPEEGLKFMVYLQKENIIDESGMPKERFSAEFPKEGPSILRIQQVVRGDSAAYFCASSQKTGVLSTDTQYFGPGTRLTVL.

This clone was picked up one time. V gene TRBV9 combines with J gene TRBJ1-4; 9 bases fit TRBD1. V lost 0 bases and J lost 7; bases outside the gene matches: 4. There are 15 residues in the CDR3. Germline CDR1 is SGDLS and CDR2 is YYNGEE. CDR3 in amino acids: CASSVGGQGSEKLFF. Here the CDR3 DNA reads TGTGCCAGCAGCGTAGGCGGACAGGGGAGTGAAAAACTGTTTTTT.

This chain connects TRBV10-3 to TRBJ2-5; TRBD2 agrees at 7 bases. The CDR3 is 14 amino acids. From germline, CDR1 is ENHRY and CDR2 SYGVKD. Trimming removed 0 bases from V and 5 bases from J; junction bases left unmatched: 3. The CDR3 DNA follows: TGTGCCATCAGTGAGTCGCCCGGGGGGGAGACCCAGTACTTC. Protein product: CAISESPGGETQYF.

V gene TRBV6-5 combines with J gene TRBJ1-2; no definite D call. This CDR3 has 13 residues. In germline, CDR1 is MNHEY, CDR2 SVGAGI. V lost 2 bases, J lost 5 bases, and 9 bases lay in between. DNA of the CDR3: TGTGCCAGCAGTTACGCGGGCAGTTATGGCTACACCTTC. It codes for CASSYAGSYGYTF.

The rearrangement uses TRBV7-6 and TRBJ2-7; 9 positions match TRBD1. This CDR3 has 14 amino acids. Trimming cost V 4 bases and J 7 bases; bases outside gene matches: 8. The germline V gene has CDR1 SGHVS and CDR2 FNYEAQ. In DNA, the CDR3 is TGTGCCAGCAGCTCTGGGACAGGGCCGGGTGAGCAGTACTTC. Translating it yields CASSSGTGPGEQYF.

The gene calls are TRBV27 and TRBJ2-4, with a possible D match to TRBD1 (5 bases). Germline lookup yields CDR1 MNHEY and CDR2 SMNVEV (reference sequence). V shed 6 bases and J shed 5 bases, with 8 bases lying between them. This CDR3 is built from 12 residues. The CDR3 DNA reads as TGTGCCAGCAGAACAGGACAAAACATTCAGTACTTC. Its protein product is CASRTGQNIQYF.

This chain links TRBV7-2 with TRBJ1-6; 7 positions match TRBD1. V was pared by 6 bases and J by 7 bases, with 12 bases of the junction left unmatched. In germline, CDR1 is SGHTA, CDR2 FQGNSA. The CDR3 contains 16 residues. The DNA of the CDR3 is TGTGCCAGCAGACGTCGCTCGGGACAGACAAATTCACCCCTCCACTTT. The encoded protein is CASRRRSGQTNSPLHF.

The chain combines TRBV30 with TRBJ2-3, with unresolved D. Germline V gene sequence: CDR1 GTSNPN, CDR2 SVGIG (reference sequence). The germline V and J ends were trimmed by 1 base and 5 bases, with 4 bases remaining between them. This CDR3 is built from 11 residues. The CDR3 nucleotides read TGTGCCTGGAGTGCAGGAGATACGCAGTATTTT. This gives the protein CAWSAGDTQYF. Filled out from reference TRBV30 and TRBJ2-3, the complete variable domain reads SQTIHQWPATLVQPVGSPLSLECTVEGTSNPNLYWYRQAAGRGLQLLFYSVGIGQISSEVPQNLSASRPQDRQFILSSKKLLLSDSGFYLCAWSAGDTQYFGPGTRLTVL.

V and J are TRBV15 and TRBJ1-2, with 7 bases lining up with TRBD1. The V and J ends lost 3 bases and 8 bases, in that order; junction bases with no gene match: 12. Germline CDR1 and CDR2: LNHNV and YYDKDF (reference sequence). The CDR3 extends over 15 amino acids. This CDR3 is CATSRGGGQVVGYTF. CDR3 sequence (DNA): TGTGCCACCAGCAGGGGAGGCGGACAGGTGGTGGGCTACACCTTC.

This clone was observed a handful of times. This sequence joins TRBV29-1 and TRBJ1-2; the D gene is possibly TRBD1 (5 bases). Germline V lookup: CDR1 SQVTM, CDR2 ANQGSEA. The CDR3 is 14 residues long. V dropped 3 bases and J dropped 9 bases, with 20 bases sitting between them. For the CDR3, the DNA is TGCAGCGTTGATCCTGGCGGGGGGTGGAAGAGCTACACCTTC. Its translation is CSVDPGGGWKSYTF.

This sequence joins TRBV5-6 and TRBJ2-7, with 8 bases fitting TRBD2. The CDR3 has 15 amino acids. Germline V CDR1 and CDR2: SGHDT, YYEEEE. V dropped 2 bases and J dropped 5; count of bases not matched to a gene: 9. CDR3 residues: CASSFSTAGVDEQYF. CDR3 coding DNA: TGTGCCAGCAGCTTCTCCACAGCGGGAGTGGACGAGCAGTACTTC.

The chain recombines TRBV28 with TRBJ2-7, with 7 bases aligning to TRBD2. The V segment lost 4 bases and the J segment 0 bases; nucleotides outside the gene matches: 6. This CDR3 is 15 amino acids long. Germline CDR1 MDHEN, CDR2 SYDVKM. The CDR3 here is CASSSLGTTSYEQYF. CDR3 DNA sequence: TGTGCCAGCAGTTCGCTTGGGACTACCTCCTACGAGCAGTACTTC.

This rearrangement joins TRBV7-3 to TRBJ2-3; 9 positions match TRBD2. Looked up from germline, CDR1 is SGHTA and CDR2 is FQGTGA. CDR3 length equals 17 residues. Trimming at V came to 0 bases and at J to 4 bases, leaving 8 bases not matched to a gene. The CDR3 reads CASSLTRQAGGSDTQYF. CDR3 nucleotides: TGTGCCAGCAGCTTAACGCGACAAGCGGGAGGCTCAGATACGCAGTATTTT.

The chain has TRBV18 and TRBJ1-1, with D possibly being TRBD1 (6 bases). Germline loops: CDR1 KGHSH, CDR2 LQKENI. Trimming removed 2 bases from V and 4 bases from J, with 11 bases in between. The length of the CDR3 is 14 residues. The CDR3 here is CASSPSAGVTEAFF. DNA of the CDR3: TGTGCCAGCTCACCATCTGCAGGGGTCACTGAAGCTTTCTTT.